Listed below are T cell receptor beta chains from one sample, sequenced in a study of T cell responses to AZD1222 COVID-19 vaccine. Repertoires were generated with immunoSEQ multiplex PCR, while TCRdb's copy carries only in-frame clones and drops some. This table holds 100,000 or so clones, 88% found once. The sequencing here drew on peripheral blood, taken on day 0 of AZD1222 vaccination. The origin of the receptors is an adult in good health. CDR3s include the opening cysteine and the closing phenylalanine or tryptophan. The D gene is left open where the match is weak.

.,TRBJ2-3,TRBV20-1,TGCAGCGGTCCAGACGGGGATACGCAGTATTTT,CSGPDGDTQYF
.,TRBJ2-2,TRBV11-3,TGTGCCAGCAGCTTAGTTCGCACCGGGGAGCTGTTTTTT,CASSLVRTGELFF
TRBD1,TRBJ1-4,TRBV2,TGTGCCGGGGGACAGGGAACTAATGAAAAACTGTTTTTT,CAGGQGTNEKLFF
TRBD2,TRBJ2-1,TRBV7-9,TGTGCCAGCAGCTACATAGCGGGACCAGGGCACAATGAGCAGTTCTTC,CASSYIAGPGHNEQFF
.,TRBJ1-2,TRBV28,TGTGCCAGCAGTTACGACGGGGCCACCAGGGGTGGCTACACCTTC,CASSYDGATRGGYTF
.,TRBJ2-2,TRBV9,TGTGCCAGCAGCGTAGCGCAGCCGAACACCGGGGAGCTGTTTTTT,CASSVAQPNTGELFF
.,TRBJ1-2,TRBV4-2,TGTGCCAGCAGCCAAGGAACAGATGGCTACACCTTC,CASSQGTDGYTF
.,TRBJ1-2,TRBV28,TGTGCCACCCGCCTGGGGAGGAACGGTGGCTACACCTTC,CATRLGRNGGYTF
TRBD1,TRBJ2-1,TRBV7-2,TGTGCCAGCAGCTTGAGGAGGGACAGGAGGGTCTTC,CASSLRRDRRVF
TRBD2,TRBJ2-7,TRBV7-9,TGTGCCAGCAGCTTCTCTGGCGGGAGCTACGAGCAGTACTTC,CASSFSGGSYEQYF
.,TRBJ2-2,TRBV6-5,TGTGCCAGCAGTTACACGACAGCAAACACCGGGGAGCTGTTTTTT,CASSYTTANTGELFF
.,TRBJ1-6,TRBV7-6,TGTGCCAGCAGCTTAGGGGCAGCTCTTAAAGGGAATTCACCCCTCCACTTT,CASSLGAALKGNSPLHF
TRBD2,TRBJ2-3,TRBV5-8,TGTGCCAGCAGCTTGGGGATCGCGGGAGACACAGATACGCAGTATTTT,CASSLGIAGDTDTQYF
.,TRBJ2-7,TRBV6-6,TGTGCCAGCAGTTCCCCGGGGGGCGGGCCCTCCTACGAGCAGTACTTC,CASSSPGGGPSYEQYF
.,TRBJ1-2,TRBV12-3/TRBV12-4,TGTGCCAGCAGTTCCGACGGGTATGGCTACACCTTC,CASSSDGYGYTF
TRBD1,TRBJ1-5,TRBV27,TGTGCCAGCAGAAAACAGGGGGCGGGTCAGCCCCAGCATTTT,CASRKQGAGQPQHF